This entry describes one T cell receptor beta chain. The antigen this receptor binds is unknown. No base qualities exist here, and no much larger clone lies one base off it. This entry belongs to a study of post-analysis software for immune sequencing data (dated by TCRdb to about 2015). Regarding the research as a whole: Recorded disease courses included relapsing-remitting, secondary progressive and progressive-relapsing multiple sclerosis, with some patients lacking subtype annotation. The multiple sclerosis patient repertoires were compared with some twelve previously published healthy control repertoires from donors aged about 6 to 26 years. A subset of samples was prepared in parallel using single-end sample barcoding, then pooled and co-amplified after Illumina adapter ligation. The investigation overall reported the following: Significantly lower normalized Chao1 diversity was found in multiple sclerosis patients than in controls, suggesting substantial peripheral T-cell clonal expansion. The control group was slightly older than the multiple sclerosis patient group. Patients showed significantly higher frequencies than controls for about 5 TRBV segments, among them TRBV5-6, TRBV5-1 and TRBV20-1. When samples were clustered directly using the F measure, samples prepared in the same batch co-clustered strongly, which prompted a batch-effect correction.

The junction shows trimming of 11 bases on V and 3 bases on J, plus 13 bases between the germline ends. According to the germline V gene, CDR1 reads MNHEY and CDR2 reads SVGAGI. From the cysteine through the phenylalanine, the CDR3 covers 13 amino acids. Of all the DNA, just the CDR3 is kept, 39 bases in frame from base 1. TCR beta repertoires were profiled from peripheral blood of 10 to 15 young patients with multiple sclerosis to demonstrate the VDJtools post-analysis software. The multiple sclerosis patients were children and adolescents ranging in age from roughly 6 to 15 years. The method was PCR. Sequencing took place on an Illumina HiSeq 2500. To reduce PCR and sequencing biases, unique molecular identifiers were incorporated into the TCR beta cDNA libraries. Every 1 to 10 million input T cells yielded some 500,000 cDNA molecules, meaning each molecule approximated one T cell. The patient libraries were prepared and sequenced using the same protocol as the earlier healthy control dataset. Within a given batch, samples were prepared together, multiplexed and sequenced on the same HiSeq lane. The source study handled its data this way. MIGEC handled the raw barcoded reads, throwing out single-read molecular identifier groups before consensus assembly and CDR3 extraction. Clonotype tables were post-analysed with VDJtools, normalizing diversity by down-sampling all datasets to the smallest sample size. Repertoire overlap clustering matched CDR3 amino acid but not nucleotide sequences to correct batch-related cross-sample contamination. Clones were called with MiXCR by TCRdb after fastp trimmed the public reads at Q25, and only in-frame beta chains were retained. Every distinct CDR3 protein forms one entry, paired with its most common genes and DNA. These V and J calls are TCRdb output, not the study's own analysis. This sample gives hundreds of thousands of distinct CDR3 sequences in total; roughly 27% of them show up just once. The ten largest clones represent more than 0.55% of the sample.

The chain couples TRBV6-5 to TRBJ1-4, with a weak D call of TRBD1 (5 bases match). The TCR was taken from a girl under 18 with multiple sclerosis. Material: blood. The CDR3: CAVGWGPNEKLFF. The sequenced DNA: TGTGCCGTAGGGTGGGGACCTAATGAAAAACTGTTTTTT.